This passage covers 21 T cell receptor beta chains from one sample sequenced in a study of T cells in localized non-small cell lung cancer. Repertoires were generated with immunoSEQ multiplex PCR, while TCRdb's copy carries only in-frame clones and drops some. Among more than 20,000 clones listed, more than 75% were seen once. The sequenced sample was PBMCs, obtained before any cancer treatment. Source of these receptors: a man aged 35-69 years with stage II lung adenocarcinoma.

The chain joins TRBV7-8 to TRBJ2-2; D gene ambiguous. This CDR3 has 16 amino acids. In germline, CDR1 is SGHVS, CDR2 FQNEAQ. The V and J ends lost 5 bases and 3 bases respectively, with 16 bases between them. Here the CDR3 reads CASSPRELTYTGELFF. CDR3 DNA sequence: TGTGCCAGCAGCCCCCGAGAATTAACCTACACCGGGGAGCTGTTTTTT. The full variable domain, rest sourced from reference TRBV7-8 and TRBJ2-2, is GAGVSQSPRYKVAKRGQDVALRCDPISGHVSLFWYQQALGQGPEFLTYFQNEAQLDKSGLPSDRFFAERPEGSVSTLKIQRTQQEDSAVYLCASSPRELTYTGELFFGEGSRLTVL.

This chain joins TRBV6-5 and TRBJ2-2; TRBD1 matches 9 bases. Trimming removed 5 bases from V and 1 base from J; junction bases left unmatched: 2. The CDR3 loop spans 15 amino acids. Germline V CDR1 and CDR2: MNHEY, SVGAGI. The CDR3: CASSRQGVNTGELFF. CDR3 bases: TGTGCCAGCAGTCGACAGGGGGTGAACACCGGGGAGCTGTTTTTT.

J is TRBJ2-1 and V is TRBV7-6; D call uncertain. Between the trimmed V and J ends, which lost 3 bases and 1 base, there was a span of 10 bases. The CDR3 consists of 15 residues. From germline, CDR1 is SGHVS and CDR2 FNYEAQ. In DNA, the CDR3 is TGTGCCAGCAGCTTCGCGTTGGGGTCCTACAATGAGCAGTTCTTC. This sequence encodes CASSFALGSYNEQFF. Looking up the rest from reference TRBV7-6 and TRBJ2-1 gives the full variable domain: GAGVSQSPRYKVTKRGQDVALRCDPISGHVSLYWYRQALGQGPEFLTYFNYEAQQDKSGLPNDRFSAERPEGSISTLTIQRTEQRDSAMYRCASSFALGSYNEQFFGPGTRLTVL.

The chain carries TRBV4-1 and TRBJ1-5; a weak D match, TRBD1 (6 bases). V was trimmed by 3 bases and J by 4 bases, leaving 19 bases between them. The germline CDR1 and CDR2 sequences are MGHRA and YSYEKL. The CDR3 has 17 amino acids. The CDR3 is CASSQSTLRGGNQPQHF. CDR3 coding DNA: TGCGCCAGCAGCCAGTCCACCCTCAGGGGAGGGAATCAGCCCCAGCATTTT.

The rearrangement joins TRBV29-1 to TRBJ2-5; 8 bases match TRBD1. Trimming removed 7 bases from V and 1 base from J; junction bases left unmatched: 11. The CDR3 has 15 amino acids. Germline V lookup: CDR1 SQVTM, CDR2 ANQGSEA. The CDR3 here is CSGGQGVTSQETQYF. CDR3 in DNA: TGCAGCGGTGGACAGGGCGTCACGTCCCAAGAGACCCAGTACTTC.

J is TRBJ2-1 and V is TRBV11-3, with 8 bases aligning to TRBD1. There are 16 residues in the CDR3. The germline gives CDR1 SGHNT, CDR2 YENEEA. V dropped 1 base and J dropped 2; count of bases not matched to a gene: 4. CDR3 sequence: CASSLGGQGPYNEQFF. CDR3 DNA sequence: TGTGCCAGCAGCTTAGGCGGACAGGGCCCCTACAATGAGCAGTTCTTC.

The chain has TRBV10-1 and TRBJ2-5, with 8 bases lining up with TRBD1. Germline lookup yields CDR1 WNHNN and CDR2 SYGVQD (reference sequence). The junction had 5 bases not matched to a gene; V was cut back by 9 bases and J by 5 bases. There are 12 residues in the CDR3. CDR3 sequence: CARGQGTETQYF. Here the CDR3 DNA reads TGCGCCAGAGGACAGGGAACGGAGACCCAGTACTTC.

This clone was seen once. V usage is TRBV5-4 and J usage is TRBJ2-3, with D possibly called TRBD1 or TRBD2 (5 bases each). The V end lost 0 bases, the J end lost 2 bases, and 10 bases lay between the germline ends. The CDR3 loop spans 15 amino acids. Germline values: CDR1 SGHNT, CDR2 YYREEE (reference sequence). CDR3 nucleotide sequence: TGTGCCAGCAGCTTGGGGGGGATTTCCACAGATACGCAGTATTTT. It specifies CASSLGGISTDTQYF.

This clone was picked up a small number of times. This chain uses TRBV18 with TRBJ1-2, with 8 bases lining up with TRBD1. The J segment lost 3 bases and the V segment lost 6 bases, leaving 6 bases of the junction unmatched. Germline lookup yields CDR1 KGHSH and CDR2 LQKENI. This CDR3 is built from 14 residues. CDR3 in amino acids: CASSQSTGDYGYTF. The CDR3 region has the DNA TGTGCCAGCTCTCAATCGACAGGGGACTATGGCTACACCTTC. Looking up the rest from reference TRBV18 and TRBJ1-2 gives the full variable domain: NAGVMQNPRHLVRRRGQEARLRCSPMKGHSHVYWYRQLPEEGLKFMVYLQKENIIDESGMPKERFSAEFPKEGPSILRIQQVVRGDSAAYFCASSQSTGDYGYTFGSGTRLTVV.

This rearrangement joins TRBV2 to TRBJ1-4; a possible D gene is TRBD1 (6 bases). V was pared by 1 base and J by 7 bases, with 10 bases between. Germline V CDR1 and CDR2: SNHLY, FYNNEI. The length of the CDR3 is 14 residues. The CDR3 DNA reads TGTGCCAGCAGTGAAGGGGGGCGGGTTGAAAAACTGTTTTTT. Translated: CASSEGGRVEKLFF.

This clone was seen once. The rearrangement uses TRBV18 and TRBJ1-4; D unresolved. The CDR3 consists of 14 residues. Per germline, CDR1 KGHSH and CDR2 LQKENI. Deletions cut 0 bases from V and 8 bases from J, with 10 bases between. CDR3 nucleotide sequence: TGTGCCAGCTCACCACCCGGCTTTCGGGAAAAACTGTTTTTT. This codes for CASSPPGFREKLFF.

The chain combines TRBV5-4 with TRBJ1-1, with D unresolved. V gave up 1 base and J gave up 6 bases, with 10 bases separating them. From germline, CDR1 is SGHNT and CDR2 YYREEE (reference sequence). CDR3 length: 13 residues. In nucleotides, the CDR3 is TGTGCCAGCAGCTTGTCGTTCAGCGCTGAAGCTTTCTTT. Protein sequence: CASSLSFSAEAFF.

V usage is TRBV10-2 and J usage is TRBJ2-7; tentative D call: TRBD2 (6 bases). There are 15 residues in the CDR3. The germline CDR1 and CDR2 sequences are WSHSY and SAAADI. The ends were cut back, 0 bases at V and 7 bases at J, with 16 bases in the middle. The CDR3 loop reads CASSESPGLGGEQYF. In nucleotides, the CDR3 is TGCGCCAGCAGTGAGTCTCCGGGACTGGGGGGAGAGCAGTACTTC.

The chain carries TRBV5-1 and TRBJ1-3; D is ambiguous. The V end lost 5 bases, the J end lost 3 bases, and 12 bases lay between the germline ends. This CDR3 contains 14 residues. Per germline, CDR1 SGHRS and CDR2 YFSETQ. The CDR3 region is CASRQDVDGNTIYF. The CDR3 DNA is TGCGCCAGCAGACAAGACGTCGATGGAAACACCATATATTTT.

The gene calls are TRBV29-1 and TRBJ1-1, with TRBD1 matching over 8 bases. This CDR3 comprises 13 residues. V gave up 8 bases and J gave up 7 bases; unmatched junction bases: 12. Germline CDR1 and CDR2: SQVTM and ANQGSEA. The CDR3 loop is CSTTQGAENEAFF. The CDR3 DNA reads as TGCAGCACCACGCAGGGGGCGGAGAATGAAGCTTTCTTT.

V usage is TRBV15 and J usage is TRBJ2-5; the D call may be TRBD1 or TRBD2 (6 bases each). CDR3 length equals 15 residues. The germline V gene has CDR1 LNHNV and CDR2 YYDKDF (reference sequence). Trimming stripped 0 bases from V and 8 bases from J, with 16 bases between. The DNA of the CDR3 is TGTGCCACCAGCAGAGAGGGGGGCCGGGGAGGCACCCAGTACTTC. Translation: CATSREGGRGGTQYF.

This clone was seen more than once but under ten times. J is TRBJ2-7 and V is TRBV7-8; D is undetermined. Germline-derived CDR1 and CDR2 are SGHVS and FQNEAQ. This CDR3 has 13 amino acids. V was pared by 3 bases and J by 2 bases, with 8 bases between. For the CDR3, the DNA is TGTGCCAGCAGCTTTCGGGTCGCCTACGAGCAGTACTTC. It yields the protein CASSFRVAYEQYF.

The chain joins TRBV18 to TRBJ1-1; 8 bases fit TRBD1. From germline, CDR1 is KGHSH and CDR2 LQKENI. J gave up 2 bases and V 3 bases, and 5 bases lay outside the gene matches. CDR3 length: 15 amino acids. CDR3 sequence (DNA): TGTGCCAGCTCACCCCAGGGGGCAGGAAACACTGAAGCTTTCTTT. Encoded protein: CASSPQGAGNTEAFF.

The genes are TRBV5-6 and TRBJ2-3; TRBD1 matches 7 bases. The CDR3 contains 14 residues. V lost 1 base, J lost 4 bases, and 3 bases stayed unmatched. Looked up from germline, CDR1 is SGHDT and CDR2 is YYEEEE. The CDR3 protein is CASSLRGLADTQYF. In DNA, the CDR3 is TGTGCCAGCAGCTTGAGGGGGCTTGCAGATACGCAGTATTTT. Supplemented by reference TRBV5-6 and TRBJ2-3, the full variable domain reads DAGVTQSPTHLIKTRGQQVTLRCSPKSGHDTVSWYQQALGQGPQFIFQYYEEEERQRGNFPDRFSGHQFPNYSSELNVNALLLGDSALYLCASSLRGLADTQYFGPGTRLTVL.

The chain recombines TRBV18 with TRBJ2-3; tentative D call: TRBD2 (6 bases). Trimming cost V 3 bases and J 2 bases, with 9 bases left between them. From germline, CDR1 is KGHSH and CDR2 LQKENI. The CDR3 loop spans 14 amino acids. The CDR3 DNA is TGTGCCAGCTCACCGCGGGACTCCACAGATACGCAGTATTTT. Protein sequence: CASSPRDSTDTQYF.

V gene TRBV14 combines with J gene TRBJ1-1; D not resolved. Per germline, CDR1 SGHDN and CDR2 FVKESK. This CDR3 comprises 13 residues. Between the trimmed V and J ends, which lost 0 bases and 0 bases, there was a span of 2 bases. CDR3 sequence: CASSQELNTEAFF. The CDR3 DNA is TGTGCCAGCAGCCAAGAGCTGAACACTGAAGCTTTCTTT.